The 32 T cell receptor beta chains given below trace back to one sample, sequenced in a study of PD-L1 blockade in urothelial cancer. Time point reported: peripheral blood 6 weeks after treatment start. Clones were sequenced by immunoSEQ multiplex PCR, and TCRdb holds only the in-frame ones, with some missing. In the table there are 25,000 to 35,000 clones, approximately 80% of which are singletons. Sequencing was performed on PBMCs, taken around atezolizumab (anti-PD-L1) treatment. The receptors were gathered from a man aged 65-85 years with urothelial cancer.

The chain couples TRBV10-3 to TRBJ1-2; possibly TRBD1 for D (6 bases). This CDR3 has 15 residues. Trimming took off 0 bases at V and 4 bases at J, with 12 bases between the two ends. Germline CDR1 ENHRY, CDR2 SYGVKD. The CDR3 DNA is TGTGCCATCAGTGAGTCGCGGGGGGCCGGCTATGGCTACACCTTC. This encodes CAISESRGAGYGYTF.

This chain joins TRBV6-5 and TRBJ2-1; 10 bases align to TRBD1. J was trimmed by 3 bases and V by 6 bases; bases with no gene match: 5. In germline, CDR1 is MNHEY, CDR2 SVGAGI. This CDR3 has 15 amino acids. Here the CDR3 DNA reads TGTGCCAGCAGACCGGGACAGGGGAACTACAATGAGCAGTTCTTC. It encodes CASRPGQGNYNEQFF.

The chain combines TRBV30 with TRBJ2-7; 7 bases align to TRBD1. Losses at the gene ends were 2 bases for V and 3 bases for J; bases not matched to a gene: 10. The CDR3 runs 15 residues. From germline, CDR1 is GTSNPN and CDR2 SVGIG (reference sequence). DNA of the CDR3: TGTGCCTGGAGTCCAAAAGGGGGCGCGGGCTACGAGCAGTACTTC. It encodes CAWSPKGGAGYEQYF.

The chain links TRBV18 to TRBJ2-6, with D possibly matching TRBD1 (6 bases). The germline gives CDR1 KGHSH, CDR2 LQKENI. The CDR3 is made up of 15 amino acids. V lost 3 bases and J 1 base, leaving 7 bases between the germline ends. CDR3 protein: CASSPDRSGANVLTF. CDR3 coding DNA: TGTGCCAGCTCACCCGACAGGTCTGGGGCCAACGTCCTGACTTTC.

This chain links TRBV27 with TRBJ2-7; a possible D gene is TRBD2 (5 bases). Trimming left V 3 bases short and J 2 bases short, with 14 bases between. From germline, CDR1 is MNHEY and CDR2 SMNVEV (reference sequence). This CDR3 region has 15 residues. CDR3 nucleotides: TGTGCCAGCAGTTTGACGGGGTCTTACCCCTACGAGCAGTACTTC. Protein sequence: CASSLTGSYPYEQYF.

The chain recombines TRBV5-1 with TRBJ2-5, with TRBD2 matching 10 bases. The CDR3 is made up of 17 amino acids. Germline CDR1 SGHRS, CDR2 YFSETQ. V was pared by 3 bases and J by 5 bases, with 13 bases of the junction left unmatched. The CDR3 DNA follows: TGCGCCAGCAGCTCCACCCCTAGCGGGGGAGGTCAGGAGACCCAGTACTTC. As protein: CASSSTPSGGGQETQYF.

The rearrangement links TRBV5-4 to TRBJ1-6, with D unresolved. Germline loops: CDR1 SGHNT, CDR2 YYREEE (reference sequence). Trimming stripped 4 bases from V and 6 bases from J, with 14 bases between. The CDR3 loop spans 15 amino acids. The CDR3 region is CASSLRGPTNSPLHF. DNA for the CDR3: TGTGCCAGCAGCCTCCGAGGGCCTACTAATTCACCCCTCCACTTT.

J is TRBJ2-1 and V is TRBV7-2, with D unclear. CDR3 length: 10 amino acids. Germline V lookup: CDR1 SGHTA, CDR2 FQGNSA. V lost 3 bases to trimming and J lost 9 bases, with 3 bases between them. CDR3 DNA: TGTGCCAGCAGCTTGCGTGAGCAGTTCTTC. Protein sequence: CASSLREQFF.

The chain carries TRBV7-2 and TRBJ2-5, with a weak D call TRBD1 (7 bases). V dropped 5 bases and J dropped 7 bases, with 23 bases sitting between them. From germline, CDR1 is SGHTA and CDR2 FQGNSA. This CDR3 is 16 amino acids long. Here the CDR3 DNA reads TGTGCCAGCAGCCCTCGACAGGGCGGGGTTTTCGGGACCCAGTACTTC. This gives the protein CASSPRQGGVFGTQYF.

The chain's CDR3 is CAWSRTGTGGYSNQPQHF. In nucleotides, the CDR3 is TGTGCCTGGAGTCGGACAGGGACGGGGGGATATAGCAATCAGCCCCAGCATTTT. V usage is TRBV30 and J usage is TRBJ1-5; the match to TRBD1 covers 8 bases. This CDR3 region has 18 residues. V trimming: 2 bases; J trimming: 0 bases; junction bases outside the gene matches: 12. Germline CDR1 GTSNPN, CDR2 SVGIG (reference sequence).

This chain joins TRBV11-2 and TRBJ2-2, with D possibly TRBD2 on 6 matching bases. The CDR3 is 16 residues long. V gave up 6 bases and J gave up 2 bases, with 16 bases separating them. Germline loops: CDR1 SGHAT, CDR2 FQNNGV. The CDR3 nucleotides are TGTGCCAGCAGTTATCCGGGACTCATTAACACCGGGGAGCTGTTTTTT. Amino acids: CASSYPGLINTGELFF.

V gene TRBV2 combines with J gene TRBJ2-5, with 7 bases matching TRBD2. There are 14 residues in the CDR3. Per germline, CDR1 SNHLY and CDR2 FYNNEI. J lost 2 bases, V lost 5 bases, and 5 bases had no gene match. CDR3 sequence reads: CASSSRLAQETQYF. The CDR3 DNA reads TGTGCCAGCAGTTCCCGACTAGCACAAGAGACCCAGTACTTC.

A word on this clone: The sample holds other DNA sequences that translate to the same CDR3. The chain couples TRBV4-3 to TRBJ2-3, with D possibly TRBD2 on 6 matching bases. The CDR3 extends over 15 amino acids. Germline V gene lookup returns CDR1 LGHNA and CDR2 YSLEER. Trimming took 0 bases from V and 4 from J, leaving 11 bases between them. CDR3 region: CASSQDRPGADTQYF. For the CDR3, the DNA is TGCGCCAGCAGCCAAGATCGGCCGGGGGCAGATACGCAGTATTTT.

CDR3 in amino acids: CASSYRASGSYEQYF. In nucleotides, the CDR3 is TGTGCCAGCAGTTACAGAGCTAGCGGGAGCTACGAGCAGTACTTC. The chain couples TRBV6-6 to TRBJ2-7; 10 bases are shared with TRBD2. Trimming cost V 2 bases and J 3 bases; bases outside gene matches: 4. There are 15 residues in the CDR3. Germline V gives CDR1 MNHNY, CDR2 SVGAGI (reference sequence).

The chain employs TRBV9 and TRBJ2-3; D call uncertain. The CDR3 consists of 16 residues. The V end was cut by 0 bases, the J end by 0 bases, with 11 bases between. The V gene's germline CDR1 is SGDLS and CDR2 YYNGEE. The CDR3 protein is CASSVGSQASTDTQYF. DNA for the CDR3: TGTGCCAGCAGCGTAGGCTCCCAGGCTAGCACAGATACGCAGTATTTT.

By share, this clone ranks as medium-sized (0.01 to 0.1%). The chain recombines TRBV9 with TRBJ1-1; 7 bases fit TRBD1. The CDR3 totals 14 residues. Per germline, CDR1 SGDLS and CDR2 YYNGEE. Germline trimming cut 1 base from V and 8 bases from J; bases unmatched to any gene: 8. In nucleotides, the CDR3 is TGTGCCAGCAGCGTACTCGCCGAACAGGGGGAAGCTTTCTTT. Its protein is CASSVLAEQGEAFF.

This sequence joins TRBV5-4 and TRBJ1-6, with D possibly matching TRBD1 (5 bases). The CDR3 sequence is 15 residues long. Deletions cut 2 bases from V and 9 bases from J, with 15 bases between. Germline lookup yields CDR1 SGHNT and CDR2 YYREEE (reference sequence). CDR3 coding DNA: TGTGCCAGCAGCTTCGGTCAGGGCAATGGTTCACCCCTCCACTTT. This sequence encodes CASSFGQGNGSPLHF.

This chain links TRBV19 with TRBJ2-7; 10 bases are shared with TRBD1. Trimming removed 6 bases from V and 1 base from J; junction bases left unmatched: 6. This CDR3 is 15 amino acids long. Germline lookup yields CDR1 LNHDA and CDR2 SQIVND (reference sequence). CDR3 loop: CASSQRDRGSYEQYF. The DNA for the CDR3 is TGTGCCAGTAGCCAACGGGACAGGGGATCCTACGAGCAGTACTTC.

The chain joins TRBV7-9 to TRBJ1-5, with D tentatively TRBD1 (6 bases). V was pared by 5 bases and J by 2 bases, with 10 bases between. Germline CDR1 reads SEHNR; CDR2 reads FQNEAQ (reference sequence). This CDR3 comprises 14 residues. The CDR3 coding sequence is TGTGCCAGCAGCCCCTACAGGGGCAATCAGCCCCAGCATTTT. Translation gives CASSPYRGNQPQHF.

There are a few counts of this clone. This chain links TRBV5-1 with TRBJ2-3, with TRBD1 identical over 9 bases. V shed 4 bases and J 5 bases; nucleotides not matched to a gene: 8. CDR3 length: 15 amino acids. Germline assignment: CDR1 SGHRS and CDR2 YFSETQ. This chain's CDR3 is CASSQGQGRGDTQYF. For the CDR3, the DNA is TGCGCCAGCAGCCAGGGACAGGGACGCGGAGATACGCAGTATTTT.

This clone came up a few times. The chain combines TRBV29-1 with TRBJ2-7; tentatively, D is TRBD2 (7 bases). Trimming removed 2 bases from V and 3 bases from J, with 29 bases in between. This CDR3 is 19 amino acids long. Germline CDR1 and CDR2: SQVTM and ANQGSEA. The CDR3 region is CSVEILGGQGQALSYEQYF. CDR3 nucleotide sequence: TGCAGCGTTGAAATCTTGGGAGGGCAGGGGCAGGCGTTGAGCTACGAGCAGTACTTC.

The chain joins TRBV19 to TRBJ2-6, with D hard to call. Germline assignment: CDR1 LNHDA and CDR2 SQIVND (reference sequence). V gave up 4 bases and J gave up 0 bases, with 13 bases separating them. CDR3 size: 17 residues. The CDR3 loop reads CASSKVTVASGANVLTF. Written as DNA, the CDR3 is TGTGCCAGTAGTAAGGTTACAGTTGCCTCTGGGGCCAACGTCCTGACTTTC.

The rearrangement uses TRBV13 and TRBJ1-1, with 9 bases aligning to TRBD1. This CDR3 contains 16 residues. Trimming removed 0 bases from V and 5 bases from J; junction bases left unmatched: 7. CDR1 is PRHDT, CDR2 FYEKMQ, per germline (reference sequence). CDR3 protein: CASSLGAGQGRTEAFF. In DNA, the CDR3 is TGTGCCAGCAGCTTAGGCGCGGGACAGGGCAGGACTGAAGCTTTCTTT. Full variable domain (missing parts from reference TRBV13 and TRBJ1-1): AAGVIQSPRHLIKEKRETATLKCYPIPRHDTVYWYQQGPGQDPQFLISFYEKMQSDKGSIPDRFSAQQFSDYHSELNMSSLELGDSALYFCASSLGAGQGRTEAFFGQGTRLTVV.

The V and J genes are TRBV5-4 and TRBJ2-4, with 15 nucleotides matching TRBD2. CDR3 length equals 17 residues. With 3 bases clipped from V and 3 bases from J, the junction kept 4 bases outside the gene matches. CDR1 SGHNT and CDR2 YYREEE come from the germline V gene (reference sequence). The CDR3 loop reads CASSSRTSGGGKNIQYF. The CDR3 nucleotides read TGTGCCAGCAGCTCGAGGACTAGCGGGGGGGGCAAAAACATTCAGTACTTC. The full variable domain, rest sourced from reference TRBV5-4 and TRBJ2-4, is ETGVTQSPTHLIKTRGQQVTLRCSSQSGHNTVSWYQQALGQGPQFIFQYYREEENGRGNFPPRFSGLQFPNYSSELNVNALELDDSALYLCASSSRTSGGGKNIQYFGAGTRLSVL.

The rearrangement uses TRBV4-3 and TRBJ1-1; 10 nucleotides agree with TRBD1. The CDR3 totals 16 residues. J gave up 3 bases and V 5 bases, and 9 bases lay outside the gene matches. Germline CDR1 and CDR2: LGHNA and YSLEER. This CDR3 is CASSSEPGQGYTEAFF. In nucleotides, the CDR3 is TGCGCCAGCAGCAGTGAACCGGGACAGGGGTACACTGAAGCTTTCTTT.

This clone turned up a few times. The chain joins TRBV7-9 to TRBJ2-7, with 8 nucleotides matching TRBD2. The V gene's germline CDR1 is SEHNR and CDR2 FQNEAQ (reference sequence). Losses at the gene ends were 4 bases for V and 3 bases for J; bases not matched to a gene: 8. The CDR3 contains 15 residues. The CDR3: CASSSGRVRNYEQYF. For the CDR3, the DNA is TGTGCCAGCAGCTCCGGGAGGGTCAGGAACTACGAGCAGTACTTC.

The V gene is TRBV7-2, the J gene TRBJ2-3; D is unresolved. The V end was cut by 1 base, the J end by 1 base, with 9 bases between. The CDR3 has 15 residues. CDR1 and CDR2 (germline): SGHTA, FQGNSA. The CDR3 sequence: CASSLVRSGTDTQYF. The CDR3 region has the DNA TGTGCCAGCAGCTTAGTGAGGTCCGGCACAGATACGCAGTATTTT.

The V and J genes are TRBV6-1 and TRBJ1-2, with D perhaps matching TRBD1 (6 bases). The CDR3 extends over 13 amino acids. V dropped 4 bases and J dropped 7 bases, with 13 bases sitting between them. Germline CDR1 MNHNS, CDR2 SASEGT. The CDR3 region is CASSATGLGGYTF. The CDR3 nucleotides read TGTGCCAGCAGTGCCACAGGGTTAGGTGGCTACACCTTC.

This sequence joins TRBV19 and TRBJ2-2; 11 positions agree with TRBD1. The CDR3 runs 17 residues. CDR1 and CDR2 (germline): LNHDA, SQIVND (reference sequence). With 4 bases clipped from V and 3 bases from J, the junction kept 7 bases outside the gene matches. The CDR3 DNA sequence: TGTGCCAGTAGTACCTCGGACAGGGGGCAGGACACCGGGGAGCTGTTTTTT. This sequence encodes CASSTSDRGQDTGELFF.

Judged by abundance, this clone is medium-sized. The chain carries TRBV4-3 and TRBJ2-1; tentatively, D is TRBD2 (5 bases). From germline, CDR1 is LGHNA and CDR2 YSLEER. V lost 0 bases, J lost 7 bases, and 19 bases lay in between. The CDR3 length is 17 residues. The CDR3 DNA reads as TGCGCCAGCAGCCAAGATTTTTGGGCTAGCACTGATAATGAGCAGTTCTTC. This codes for CASSQDFWASTDNEQFF.

The chain joins TRBV7-6 to TRBJ2-7; 8 bases map to TRBD2. With 2 bases clipped from V and 0 bases from J, the junction kept 3 bases outside the gene matches. The germline gives CDR1 SGHVS, CDR2 FNYEAQ. This CDR3 has 15 residues. CDR3 sequence (DNA): TGTGCCAGCAGCTTACGGGGGGGGAGCTCCTACGAGCAGTACTTC. Amino acid sequence: CASSLRGGSSYEQYF.

V gene TRBV28 combines with J gene TRBJ1-2; TRBD1 agrees at 10 bases. This CDR3 has 15 residues. The germline gives CDR1 MDHEN, CDR2 SYDVKM. J gave up 2 bases and V 5 bases, and 5 bases lay outside the gene matches. The CDR3 sequence is CASSRPGQGNYGYTF. Here the CDR3 DNA reads TGTGCCAGCAGTCGGCCGGGACAGGGGAACTATGGCTACACCTTC.